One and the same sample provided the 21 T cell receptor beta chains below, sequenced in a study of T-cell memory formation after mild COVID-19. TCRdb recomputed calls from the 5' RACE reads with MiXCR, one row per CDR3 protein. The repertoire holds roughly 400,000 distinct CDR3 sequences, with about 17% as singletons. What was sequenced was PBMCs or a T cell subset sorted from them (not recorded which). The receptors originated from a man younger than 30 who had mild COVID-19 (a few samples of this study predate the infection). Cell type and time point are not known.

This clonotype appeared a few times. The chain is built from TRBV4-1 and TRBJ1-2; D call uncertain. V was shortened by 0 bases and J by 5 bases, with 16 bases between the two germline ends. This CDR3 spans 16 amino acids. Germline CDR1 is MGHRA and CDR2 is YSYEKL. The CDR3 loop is CASSQDPGTATYGYTF. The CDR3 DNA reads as TGCGCCAGCAGCCAAGATCCAGGAACAGCTACTTATGGCTACACCTTC.

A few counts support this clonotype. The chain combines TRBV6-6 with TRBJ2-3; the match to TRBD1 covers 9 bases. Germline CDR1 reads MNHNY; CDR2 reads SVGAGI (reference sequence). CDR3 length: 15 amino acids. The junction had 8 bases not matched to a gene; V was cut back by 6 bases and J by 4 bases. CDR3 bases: TGTGCCAGCAGCTCACAGGGGGCTAGTTCAGATACGCAGTATTTT. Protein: CASSSQGASSDTQYF.

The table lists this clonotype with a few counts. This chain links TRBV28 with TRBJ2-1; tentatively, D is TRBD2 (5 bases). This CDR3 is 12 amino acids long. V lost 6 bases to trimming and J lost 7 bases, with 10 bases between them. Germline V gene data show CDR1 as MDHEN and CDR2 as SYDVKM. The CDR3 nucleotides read TGTGCCAGCAGCAGTAGCGTGAATGAGCAGTTCTTC. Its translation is CASSSSVNEQFF.

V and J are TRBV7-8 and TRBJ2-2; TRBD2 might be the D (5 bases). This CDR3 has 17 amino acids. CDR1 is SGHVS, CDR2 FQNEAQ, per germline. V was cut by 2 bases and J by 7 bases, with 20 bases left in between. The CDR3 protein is CASSLPIKERDDGELFF. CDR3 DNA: TGTGCCAGCAGCTTACCCATCAAGGAGAGGGATGACGGGGAGCTGTTTTTT.

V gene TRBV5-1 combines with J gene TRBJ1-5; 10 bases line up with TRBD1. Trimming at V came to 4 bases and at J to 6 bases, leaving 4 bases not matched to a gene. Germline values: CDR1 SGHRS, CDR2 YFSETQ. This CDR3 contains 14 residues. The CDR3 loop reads CASSATGGLQPQHF. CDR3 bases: TGCGCCAGCAGCGCGACAGGGGGCCTTCAGCCCCAGCATTTT.

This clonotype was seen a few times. CDR3 sequence (DNA): TGCGCCAGCAGCCAAAGACAGTACACTGAAGCTTTCTTT. This sequence encodes CASSQRQYTEAFF. The V gene is TRBV4-3, the J gene TRBJ1-1, with D maybe TRBD1 (5 bases). CDR3 length: 13 residues. The ends were cut back, 2 bases at V and 3 bases at J, with 7 bases in the middle. In germline, CDR1 is LGHNA, CDR2 YSLEER.

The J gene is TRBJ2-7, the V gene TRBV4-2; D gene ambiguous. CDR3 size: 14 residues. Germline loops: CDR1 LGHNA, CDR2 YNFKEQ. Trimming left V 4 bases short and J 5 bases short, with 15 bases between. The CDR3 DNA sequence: TGTGCCAGCAGCCGACGCTCGCTCCTTAACGAGCAGTACTTC. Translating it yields CASSRRSLLNEQYF.

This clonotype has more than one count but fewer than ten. This CDR3 is CASSSGPINEKLFF. The CDR3 DNA is TGTGCCAGCAGCTCGGGACCGATTAATGAAAAACTGTTTTTT. The chain employs TRBV11-2 and TRBJ1-4, with TRBD1 as a possible D gene (5 bases). Deletions cut 4 bases from V and 4 bases from J, with 10 bases between. CDR3 length: 14 residues. Germline V gene lookup returns CDR1 SGHAT and CDR2 FQNNGV.

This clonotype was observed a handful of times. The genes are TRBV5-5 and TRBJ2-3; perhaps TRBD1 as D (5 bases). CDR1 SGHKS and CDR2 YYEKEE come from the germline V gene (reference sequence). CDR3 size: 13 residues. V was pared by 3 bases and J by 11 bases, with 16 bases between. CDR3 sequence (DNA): TGTGCCAGCAGCTACCAGAACGAAGGACAGCAGTATTTT. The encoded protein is CASSYQNEGQQYF.

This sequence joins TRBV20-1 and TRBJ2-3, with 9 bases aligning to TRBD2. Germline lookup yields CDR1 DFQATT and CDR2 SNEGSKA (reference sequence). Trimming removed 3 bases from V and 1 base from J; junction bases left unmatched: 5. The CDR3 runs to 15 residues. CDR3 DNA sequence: TGCAGTGCTAGGGATGAGCGGGGGGGCACAGATACGCAGTATTTT. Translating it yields CSARDERGGTDTQYF.

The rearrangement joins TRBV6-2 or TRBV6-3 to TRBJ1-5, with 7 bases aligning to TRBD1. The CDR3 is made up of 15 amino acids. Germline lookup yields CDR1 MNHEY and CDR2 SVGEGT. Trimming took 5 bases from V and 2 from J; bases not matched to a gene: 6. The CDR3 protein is CASSKTGLGNQPQHF. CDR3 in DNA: TGTGCCAGCAGTAAGACAGGGTTGGGCAATCAGCCCCAGCATTTT.

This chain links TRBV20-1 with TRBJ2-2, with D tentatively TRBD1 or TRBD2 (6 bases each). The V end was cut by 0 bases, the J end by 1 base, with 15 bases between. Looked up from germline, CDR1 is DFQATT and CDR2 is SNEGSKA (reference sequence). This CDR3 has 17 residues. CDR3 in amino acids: CSARDLGGRENTGELFF. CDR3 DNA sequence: TGCAGTGCTAGAGATCTGGGGGGCAGGGAGAACACCGGGGAGCTGTTTTTT.

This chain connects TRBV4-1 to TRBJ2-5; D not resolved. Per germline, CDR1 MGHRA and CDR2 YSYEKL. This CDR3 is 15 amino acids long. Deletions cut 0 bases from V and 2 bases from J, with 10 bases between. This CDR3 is CASSQDVGSQETQYF. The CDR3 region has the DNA TGCGCCAGCAGCCAAGATGTGGGCTCGCAAGAGACCCAGTACTTC.

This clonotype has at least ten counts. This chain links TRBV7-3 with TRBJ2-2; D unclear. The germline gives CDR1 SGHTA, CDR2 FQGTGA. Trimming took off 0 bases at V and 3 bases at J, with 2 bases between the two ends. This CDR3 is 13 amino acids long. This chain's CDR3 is CASSLTDTGELFF. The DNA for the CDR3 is TGTGCCAGCAGCTTAACAGACACCGGGGAGCTGTTTTTT.

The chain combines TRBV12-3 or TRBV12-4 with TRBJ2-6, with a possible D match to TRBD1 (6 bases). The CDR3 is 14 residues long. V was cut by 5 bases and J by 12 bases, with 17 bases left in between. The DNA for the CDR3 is TGTGCCAGCAGTGGTGGGCAGGGGTTTTCCGTCCTGACTTTC. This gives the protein CASSGGQGFSVLTF.

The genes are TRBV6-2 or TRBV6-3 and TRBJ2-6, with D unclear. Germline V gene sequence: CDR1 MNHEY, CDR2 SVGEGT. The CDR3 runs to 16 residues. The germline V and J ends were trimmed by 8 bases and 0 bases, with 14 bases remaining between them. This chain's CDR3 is CASLRPGFSGANVLTF. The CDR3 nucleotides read TGTGCCAGCCTTCGGCCAGGTTTCTCTGGGGCCAACGTCCTGACTTTC.

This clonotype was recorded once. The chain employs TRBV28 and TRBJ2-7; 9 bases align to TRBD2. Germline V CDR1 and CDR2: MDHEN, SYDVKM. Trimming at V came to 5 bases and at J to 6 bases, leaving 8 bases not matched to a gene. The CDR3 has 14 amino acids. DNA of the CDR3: TGTGCCAGCAGTACTCCCGGACTAGCGTCCGAGCAGTACGTC. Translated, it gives CASSTPGLASEQYV.

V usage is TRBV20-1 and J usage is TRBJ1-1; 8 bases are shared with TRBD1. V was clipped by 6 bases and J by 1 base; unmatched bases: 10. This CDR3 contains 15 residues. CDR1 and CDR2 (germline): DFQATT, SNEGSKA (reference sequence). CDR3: CSARNLGTGNTEAFF. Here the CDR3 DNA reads TGCAGTGCACGGAACCTCGGGACAGGGAACACTGAAGCTTTCTTT.

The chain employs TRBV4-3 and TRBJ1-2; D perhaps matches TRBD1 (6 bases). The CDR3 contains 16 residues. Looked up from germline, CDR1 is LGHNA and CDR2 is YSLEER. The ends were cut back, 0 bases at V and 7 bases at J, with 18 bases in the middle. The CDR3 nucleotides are TGCGCCAGCAGCCAAGAGGACCGTCGGGGGGCGGGTGGCTACACCTTC. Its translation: CASSQEDRRGAGGYTF.

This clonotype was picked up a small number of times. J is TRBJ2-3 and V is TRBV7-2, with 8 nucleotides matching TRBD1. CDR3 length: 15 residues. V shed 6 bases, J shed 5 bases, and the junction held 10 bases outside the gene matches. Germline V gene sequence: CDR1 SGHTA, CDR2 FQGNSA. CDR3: CASSSRGRLVDTQYF. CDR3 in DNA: TGTGCCAGCAGTTCCAGGGGGCGCTTAGTAGATACGCAGTATTTT.

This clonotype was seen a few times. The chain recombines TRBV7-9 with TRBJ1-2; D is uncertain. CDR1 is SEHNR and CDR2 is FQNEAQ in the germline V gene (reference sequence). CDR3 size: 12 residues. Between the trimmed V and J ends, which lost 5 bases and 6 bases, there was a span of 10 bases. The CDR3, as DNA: TGTGCCAGCAGCCGAGACGGGAATGGCTACACCTTC. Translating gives CASSRDGNGYTF.